This T cell receptor (beta chain) emerged from a study of shared clonotypes between healthy human individuals. Assay: immunoSEQ multiplex PCR; the TCRdb copy retains only in-frame clones and omits some. Counted here are about 1.1 million clones, approximately 80% occurring once; the ten biggest clones make up approximately 0.56%. The V gene's germline CDR1 is SNHLY and CDR2 FYNNEI. The CDR3 sequence is 14 residues long. The V and J ends lost 4 bases and 5 bases respectively, with 12 bases between them. This clone was counted a few times. Sequenced input: memory CD4+ T cells from PBMCs. Documented subset: CD45RA-negative fraction. The TCR sequence derives from a man younger than 35 in good health. Some clones in this sample may be carry-over from other donors' samples. The chain carries TRBV2 and TRBJ2-4; D may correspond to TRBD1 or TRBD2 (5 bases each). The CDR3 DNA sequence: TGTGCCAGCAGTGGGGACGGTAGAGAAAACATTCAGTACTTC. This translates into CASSGDGRENIQYF.